The clone carrying this T cell receptor (beta chain) was seen once. What it recognizes is unknown. The source of the sample is a study of siplizumab effects on memory and regulatory T cells. Study results and limitations: There were only a minor fraction of alloreactive clones that mapped to unstimulated subsets. A naive or memory phenotype could not be assigned to roughly 75-96% of the proliferating CD4+ or CD8+ clones. Treg-derived clones made up an average of approximately 70% of mappable alloreactive CD4+ clones with siplizumab and under 35% in controls. Fewer alloreactive sequences mapped to unstimulated CD4+ memory cells under siplizumab.

With 2 bases clipped from V and 3 bases from J, the junction kept 9 bases outside the gene matches. Germline V lookup: CDR1 MNHEY, CDR2 SVGAGI. The CDR3 has 16 residues. The protocol was immunoSEQ multiplex PCR, while the TCRdb copy is restricted to in-frame clones and leaves out a portion. The repertoire includes 100,000 or so clones, 94% of them detected once, and approximately 0.58% sits in the top ten. Sample: Tregs sorted from blood. This sequence was found in a human donor in good health. V and J are TRBV6-5 and TRBJ2-7; 8 bases align to TRBD2. The chain's CDR3 is CASSYRHSSGFYEQYF. The CDR3 region has the DNA TGTGCCAGCAGTTACAGGCACTCTAGCGGGTTCTACGAGCAGTACTTC.